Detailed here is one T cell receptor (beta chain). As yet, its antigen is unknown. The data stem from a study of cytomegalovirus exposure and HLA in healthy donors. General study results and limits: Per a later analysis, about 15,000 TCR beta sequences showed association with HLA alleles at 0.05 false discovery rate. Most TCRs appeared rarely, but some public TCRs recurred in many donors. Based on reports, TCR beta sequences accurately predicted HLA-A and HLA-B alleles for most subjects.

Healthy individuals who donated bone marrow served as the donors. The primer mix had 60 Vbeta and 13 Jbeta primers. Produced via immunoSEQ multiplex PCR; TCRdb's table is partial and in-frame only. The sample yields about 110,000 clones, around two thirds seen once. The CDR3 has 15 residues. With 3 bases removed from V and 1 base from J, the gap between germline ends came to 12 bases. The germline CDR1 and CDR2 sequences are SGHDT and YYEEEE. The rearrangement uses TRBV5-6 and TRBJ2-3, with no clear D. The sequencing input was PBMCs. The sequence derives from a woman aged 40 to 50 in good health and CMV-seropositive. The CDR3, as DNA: TGTGCCAGCAGCTCCACCTACGGAGGCACAGATACGCAGTATTTT. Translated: CASSSTYGGTDTQYF.